This T cell receptor (beta chain) was observed in a study of cytomegalovirus exposure and HLA in healthy donors. The assay was immunoSEQ multiplex PCR, and TCRdb's table has in-frame clones only and misses some. The top ten hold approximately 3% of the sample, which has 70,000 to 90,000 clones, around 85% seen once. A note on this clone: Its antigen is unknown.

Among the 120 subjects of the validation cohort, separate from the roughly 650-subject first cohort, were the donors. Study-wide results and limits: Under in vitro conditions, a few CMV-associated chains were confirmed as specific for CMV antigens. Among TCR sequences, most were rare, though some public TCRs appeared in many donors. Some TCR beta chains (164 of them) were listed as cytomegalovirus-associated.

Specimen: PBMCs. The receptor's source is a man between 25 and 39 years old in good health and CMV-seronegative.

The CDR3 DNA sequence: TGTGCCAGCGTCAGGGGCCTTAGCACAGATACGCAGTATTTT. Amino acid sequence: CASVRGLSTDTQYF. The chain couples TRBV9 to TRBJ2-3, with D possibly TRBD1 on 6 matching bases. The V gene lost 7 bases and the J gene lost 0 bases, with 12 bases spanning the gap. The germline V gene encodes CDR1 SGDLS and CDR2 YYNGEE. The CDR3 is 14 residues long.